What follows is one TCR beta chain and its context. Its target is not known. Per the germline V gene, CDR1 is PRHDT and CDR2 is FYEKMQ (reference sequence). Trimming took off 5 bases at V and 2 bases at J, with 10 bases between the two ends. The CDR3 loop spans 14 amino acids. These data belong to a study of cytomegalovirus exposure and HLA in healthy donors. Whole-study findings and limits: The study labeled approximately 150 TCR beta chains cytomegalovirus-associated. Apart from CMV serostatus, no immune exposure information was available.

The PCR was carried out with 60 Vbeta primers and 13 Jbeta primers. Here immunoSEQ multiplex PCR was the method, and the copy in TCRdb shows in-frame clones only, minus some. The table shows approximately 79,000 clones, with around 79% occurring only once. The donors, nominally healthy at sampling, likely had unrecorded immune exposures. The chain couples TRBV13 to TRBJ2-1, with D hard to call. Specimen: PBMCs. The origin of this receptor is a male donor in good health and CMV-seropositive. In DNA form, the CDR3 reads TGTGCCAGCAGCGTCCAGGTTACCTACAATGAGCAGTTCTTC. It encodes CASSVQVTYNEQFF.